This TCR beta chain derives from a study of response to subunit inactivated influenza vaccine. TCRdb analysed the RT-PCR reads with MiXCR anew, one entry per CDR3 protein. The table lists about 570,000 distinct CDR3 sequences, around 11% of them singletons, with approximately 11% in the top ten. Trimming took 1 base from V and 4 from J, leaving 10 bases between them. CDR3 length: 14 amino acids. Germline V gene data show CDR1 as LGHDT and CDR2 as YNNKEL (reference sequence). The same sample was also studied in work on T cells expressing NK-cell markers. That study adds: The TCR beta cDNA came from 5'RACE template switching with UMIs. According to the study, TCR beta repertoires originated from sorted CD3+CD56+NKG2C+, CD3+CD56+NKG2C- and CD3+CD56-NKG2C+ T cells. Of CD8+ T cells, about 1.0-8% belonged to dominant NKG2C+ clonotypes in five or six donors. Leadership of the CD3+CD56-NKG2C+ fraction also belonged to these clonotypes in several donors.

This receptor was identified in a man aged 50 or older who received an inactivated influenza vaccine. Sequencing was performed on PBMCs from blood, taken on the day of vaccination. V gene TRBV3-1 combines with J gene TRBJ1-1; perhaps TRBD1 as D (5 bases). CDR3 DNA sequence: TGTGCCAGCAGCCAAGGTGCAGGGAGCACTGAAGCTTTCTTT. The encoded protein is CASSQGAGSTEAFF.